This TCR beta chain is from a study of shared clonotypes between healthy human individuals. Overall study context: Researchers assigned three CD4 naive, three CD4 memory, two CD8 naive and one CD8 memory plate to each donor.

The table came from immunoSEQ multiplex PCR; TCRdb's copy has only in-frame clones and leaves some out. The repertoire holds about 2.4 million clones, roughly 92% seen once, with 0.13% to 0.15% in the top ten. This TCR derives from a man in his late teens or twenties in good health. The sequenced sample consisted of naive CD4+ T cells sorted from blood. Subset meaning: CD45RA+ positively selected.

CDR3 DNA sequence: TGTGCCAGCAGCCGAGGGGACTTATCTGGAAACACCATATATTTT. Amino acid sequence: CASSRGDLSGNTIYF. This chain connects TRBV9 to TRBJ1-3; weak D call: TRBD1 (5 bases). CDR1 SGDLS and CDR2 YYNGEE come from the germline V gene. V was shortened by 4 bases and J by 1 base, with 12 bases between the two germline ends. The CDR3 runs to 15 residues.